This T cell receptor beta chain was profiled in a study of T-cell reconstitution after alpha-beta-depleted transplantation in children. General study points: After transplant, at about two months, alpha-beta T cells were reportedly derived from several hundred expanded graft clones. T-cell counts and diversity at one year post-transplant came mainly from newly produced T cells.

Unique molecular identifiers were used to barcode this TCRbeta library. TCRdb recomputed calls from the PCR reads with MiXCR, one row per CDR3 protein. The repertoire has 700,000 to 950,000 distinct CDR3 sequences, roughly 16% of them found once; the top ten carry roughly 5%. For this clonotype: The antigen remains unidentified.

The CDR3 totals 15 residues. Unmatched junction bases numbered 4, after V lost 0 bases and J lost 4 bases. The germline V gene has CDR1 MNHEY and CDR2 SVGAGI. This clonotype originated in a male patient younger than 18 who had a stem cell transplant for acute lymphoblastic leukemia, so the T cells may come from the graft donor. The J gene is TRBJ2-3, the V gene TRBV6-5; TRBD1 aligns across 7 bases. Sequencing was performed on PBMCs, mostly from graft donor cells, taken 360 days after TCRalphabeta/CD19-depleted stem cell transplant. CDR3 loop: CASSYSPQGPDTQYF. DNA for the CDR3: TGTGCCAGCAGTTACTCTCCACAGGGGCCAGATACGCAGTATTTT.